This is a list of T cell receptor beta chains from one sample in a study of regulatory T cells in long-lasting Graves disease. Each CDR3 protein is one row after TCRdb ran MiXCR on the multiplex PCR reads. The table has roughly 510,000 distinct CDR3 sequences, 15% to 20% seen once; the top ten hold around 13%. The same data also contributed to another study, on T cells in Graves' hyperthyroidism and ophthalmopathy.

The sample in question was peripheral blood mononuclear cells (PBMCs), obtained at new diagnosis, from a patient treated with antithyroid drugs. The origin of the receptors is a man between 18 and 35 years old with Graves disease. CDR3s include the opening cysteine and the closing phenylalanine or tryptophan.

cdr3_aa: CASSLSTGQFNQPQHF
j_call: TRBJ1-5
v_call: TRBV7-9

cdr3_aa: CATKMDMLSYEQYF
j_call: TRBJ2-7
v_call: TRBV24-1

cdr3_aa: CGLAGASGSTDTQYF
j_call: TRBJ2-3
v_call: TRBV30

cdr3_aa: CASGDTYYEQYF
j_call: TRBJ2-7
v_call: TRBV28

cdr3_aa: CASSYGIAGGREQYF
j_call: TRBJ2-7
v_call: TRBV6-5

cdr3_aa: CASSLGAGGGNIQYF
j_call: TRBJ2-4
v_call: TRBV7-9

cdr3_aa: CASGGSSSYYGYTF
j_call: TRBJ1-2
v_call: TRBV28

cdr3_aa: CASSLAEQPGELFF
j_call: TRBJ2-2
v_call: TRBV5-1

cdr3_aa: CASSYSRVNEQYF
j_call: TRBJ2-5
v_call: TRBV28

cdr3_aa: CASSFYQGEDTQYF
j_call: TRBJ2-3
v_call: TRBV5-1

cdr3_aa: CSARDSGRGSEQYF
j_call: TRBJ2-7
v_call: TRBV20-1

cdr3_aa: CASSPAGSMNTEAFF
j_call: TRBJ1-1
v_call: TRBV12-3/TRBV12-4

cdr3_aa: CASSVGLAGRGPSSYEQYF
j_call: TRBJ2-7
v_call: TRBV5-1

cdr3_aa: CASSPGAPNRGVLDGYTF
j_call: TRBJ1-2
v_call: TRBV5-1

cdr3_aa: CASSSLSRGTDTQYF
j_call: TRBJ2-3
v_call: TRBV28

cdr3_aa: CASSPGAGLDEKLFF
j_call: TRBJ1-4
v_call: TRBV27